This T cell receptor (beta chain) was sequenced for a study of OX40 agonist ivuxolimab in advanced cancers. Study-wide results and limits: Partial responders treated at 0.1-3.0 mg/kg exhibited clonal expansion among the lowest measured.

The V gene's germline CDR1 is MNHNS and CDR2 SASEGT. The CDR3 is made up of 15 amino acids. Trimming removed 4 bases from V and 3 bases from J, with 13 bases in between. The repertoire was sequenced with immunoSEQ multiplex PCR; TCRdb's copy has only in-frame clones and lacks some. The repertoire holds roughly 76,000 clones, with 88% as singletons. In the case of this clone: Its target is unknown.

The chain is built from TRBV6-1 and TRBJ1-5; a possible D gene is TRBD1 (6 bases). This material consisted of CD4+ or CD8+ T cells sorted from blood, taken in a trial of the OX40 agonist ivuxolimab. The receptor was derived from an adult with an advanced solid tumor such as melanoma, head and neck, liver or kidney cancer. The CDR3 loop reads CASSVGRGPNQPQHF. CDR3 sequence (DNA): TGTGCCAGCAGTGTTGGACGGGGGCCCAATCAGCCCCAGCATTTT.